Following are 19 T cell receptor beta chains from one sample sequenced in a study of T cell changes during pregnancy in multiple sclerosis. Generated by immunoSEQ multiplex PCR, the TCRdb table keeps only in-frame clones and is missing some. The sample shows approximately 63,000 clones, 91% of them seen only once. The sequenced sample was peripheral blood, obtained in the third trimester of pregnancy. The origin of the receptors is a female donor in good health, enrolled as a control in a pregnancy study.

This clone was seen a handful of times. V gene TRBV29-1 combines with J gene TRBJ1-2; 11 nucleotides agree with TRBD1. Trimming took 4 bases from V and 7 from J; bases not matched to a gene: 5. Germline assignment: CDR1 SQVTM and CDR2 ANQGSEA. This CDR3 has 13 amino acids. CDR3 sequence (DNA): TGCAGCGTTGGGACAGGGGGCATTCGTGGCTACACCTTC. It encodes CSVGTGGIRGYTF.

The chain couples TRBV11-2 to TRBJ2-5, with D perhaps matching TRBD2 (5 bases). Germline V gene data show CDR1 as SGHAT and CDR2 as FQNNGV. V was pared by 5 bases and J by 5 bases, with 12 bases between. This CDR3 comprises 13 residues. The CDR3 coding sequence is TGTGCCAGCAGCCTGGACTCCCAGGAGACCCAGTACTTC. This gives the protein CASSLDSQETQYF.

The chain joins TRBV5-6 to TRBJ2-5; the D gene could be TRBD1 or TRBD2 (5 bases each). The better agreement between TRBJ2-7 and the DNA end casts doubt on the J call. There are 15 residues in the CDR3. Germline CDR1 is SGHDT and CDR2 is YYEEEE. The CDR3 reads CASRGGLVGGYEQYF. As DNA, the CDR3 is TGTGCCAGCAGGGGCGGACTCGTTGGGGGCTACGAGCAGTACTTC.

This sequence joins TRBV27 and TRBJ1-2, with D tentatively TRBD1 (6 bases). V dropped 5 bases and J dropped 7 bases, with 14 bases sitting between them. This CDR3 is 13 amino acids long. The germline V gene encodes CDR1 MNHEY and CDR2 SMNVEV (reference sequence). The CDR3 sequence: CASSKGVGTGYTF. In DNA, the CDR3 is TGTGCCAGCAGTAAGGGGGTCGGGACTGGCTACACCTTC.

J is TRBJ1-1 and V is TRBV6-5; D call uncertain. From germline, CDR1 is MNHEY and CDR2 SVGAGI. V lost 6 bases, J lost 0 bases, and 14 bases lay in between. The CDR3 is made up of 15 amino acids. The DNA for the CDR3 is TGTGCCAGCAGAGGTCCAGGTTCACTGAACACTGAAGCTTTCTTT. It is translated as CASRGPGSLNTEAFF.

The V call is TRBV6-5, the J call TRBJ2-7; 8 nucleotides line up with TRBD1. V lost 8 bases, J lost 5 bases, and 14 bases stayed unmatched. CDR1 is MNHEY and CDR2 is SVGAGI in the germline V gene. The CDR3 contains 15 residues. CDR3 loop: CASRQNPTGANEQYF. CDR3 DNA sequence: TGTGCCAGCCGCCAAAATCCGACAGGGGCAAACGAGCAGTACTTC.

The chain combines TRBV5-6 with TRBJ1-5; D not resolved. The ends were cut back, 3 bases at V and 5 bases at J, with 24 bases in the middle. There are 18 residues in the CDR3. Germline CDR1 SGHDT, CDR2 YYEEEE. As DNA, the CDR3 is TGTGCCAGCAGCTGGAAGAAGTTTTTTTCAGCGAAGTATCAGCCCCAGCATTTT. Translated: CASSWKKFFSAKYQPQHF.

The V gene is TRBV5-6, the J gene TRBJ2-1, with D perhaps TRBD2 (5 bases). The CDR3 spans 13 residues. Germline assignment: CDR1 SGHDT and CDR2 YYEEEE. The V and J ends lost 0 bases and 9 bases respectively, with 10 bases between them. The CDR3 DNA reads TGTGCCAGCAGCTTGGAGCGGTGGGGTGAGCAGTTCTTC. Protein product: CASSLERWGEQFF.

V usage is TRBV27 and J usage is TRBJ1-1; D is possibly TRBD1 (5 bases). Trimming took off 5 bases at V and 0 bases at J, with 7 bases between the two ends. From germline, CDR1 is MNHEY and CDR2 SMNVEV (reference sequence). There are 13 residues in the CDR3. For the CDR3, the DNA is TGTGCCAGCAGTACACAGGTGAACACTGAAGCTTTCTTT. This encodes CASSTQVNTEAFF.

The V gene is TRBV28, the J gene TRBJ2-3; D is ambiguous. V was cut by 4 bases and J by 4 bases, with 12 bases left in between. The CDR3 contains 14 residues. The V gene's germline CDR1 is MDHEN and CDR2 SYDVKM. The CDR3 spells CASSSRLVPDTQYF. In DNA form, the CDR3 reads TGTGCCAGCAGTTCCCGGTTGGTCCCAGATACGCAGTATTTT.

This clone was seen at least ten times. CDR3 nucleotide sequence: TGCGCCAGCAGCTTGGCCGAGACAAAGAACACTGAAGCTTTCTTT. Its protein is CASSLAETKNTEAFF. V gene TRBV5-1 combines with J gene TRBJ1-1; D unclear. Germline V CDR1 and CDR2: SGHRS, YFSETQ. V was clipped by 0 bases and J by 1 base, with 10 bases between them. The CDR3 has 15 residues.

There are a few counts of this clone. This rearrangement joins TRBV27 to TRBJ2-3; 7 bases fit TRBD2. The CDR3 extends over 13 amino acids. V lost 5 bases to trimming and J lost 5 bases; unmatched junction nucleotides: 4. The germline V gene encodes CDR1 MNHEY and CDR2 SMNVEV (reference sequence). This chain's CDR3 is CASSTSERDTQYF. CDR3 DNA sequence: TGTGCCAGCAGTACTAGCGAAAGAGATACGCAGTATTTT.

The chain combines TRBV6-1 with TRBJ2-7; D is ambiguous. CDR3 length: 12 residues. V lost 1 base and J lost 10, with 11 bases in between. Looked up from germline, CDR1 is MNHNS and CDR2 is SASEGT. This chain's CDR3 is CASSEGGHVQYF. CDR3 nucleotides: TGTGCCAGCAGTGAAGGAGGTCATGTACAGTACTTC.

The chain uses TRBV6-5 and TRBJ1-2, with 7 bases identical to TRBD1. This CDR3 has 14 amino acids. CDR1 is MNHEY, CDR2 SVGAGI, per germline. Unmatched junction bases numbered 3, after V lost 0 bases and J lost 5 bases. CDR3 residues: CASSYSGTEYGYTF. DNA for the CDR3: TGTGCCAGCAGTTACTCGGGGACAGAGTATGGCTACACCTTC.

With respect to this clone: Distinct nucleotide sequences in the sample also encode this CDR3. The chain is built from TRBV5-1 and TRBJ2-1; 12 bases agree with TRBD2. The junction had 4 bases not matched to a gene; V was cut back by 3 bases and J by 6 bases. The CDR3 spans 15 residues. CDR1 is SGHRS, CDR2 YFSETQ, per germline. The CDR3 DNA reads as TGCGCCAGCAGCTCCGGACTAGCGGGACGCAATGAGCAGTTCTTC. It yields the protein CASSSGLAGRNEQFF.

The genes are TRBV10-1 and TRBJ2-3; the D gene is possibly TRBD2 (5 bases). The CDR3 consists of 15 residues. Trimming shortened V by 2 bases and J by 2 bases, and 11 bases separated the two germline ends. From germline, CDR1 is WNHNN and CDR2 SYGVQD (reference sequence). The CDR3 nucleotides read TGCGCCAGCAGTGAGCATGACTACCCCACAGATACGCAGTATTTT. It codes for CASSEHDYPTDTQYF.

The V and J genes are TRBV5-1 and TRBJ2-6; TRBD1 is a possible D gene (5 bases). Trimming removed 0 bases at V and 2 bases at J, with 12 bases between. Germline-derived CDR1 and CDR2 are SGHRS and YFSETQ. The CDR3 covers 17 residues. As DNA, the CDR3 is TGCGCCAGCAGCTTGGTGTCTGGGGCGACTGGGGCCAACGTCCTGACTTTC. Encoded protein: CASSLVSGATGANVLTF.

This clone was recorded only once. The V call is TRBV5-1, the J call TRBJ2-7; D uncertain. Trimming removed 9 bases from V and 0 bases from J, with 19 bases in between. CDR1 and CDR2 (germline): SGHRS, YFSETQ. CDR3 length equals 15 residues. The CDR3 coding sequence is TGCGCCACCAAAAGGTTACGGGTTGCCTCCTACGAGCAGTACTTC. Translated, it gives CATKRLRVASYEQYF.

The chain has TRBV27 and TRBJ2-6; 9 nucleotides line up with TRBD1. In germline, CDR1 is MNHEY, CDR2 SMNVEV (reference sequence). V shed 8 bases, J shed 0 bases, and the junction held 5 bases outside the gene matches. This CDR3 contains 16 residues. The CDR3 bases are TGTGCCAGCCGGGGACAGGGAGGCTCTGGGGCCAACGTCCTGACTTTC. Translated: CASRGQGGSGANVLTF.